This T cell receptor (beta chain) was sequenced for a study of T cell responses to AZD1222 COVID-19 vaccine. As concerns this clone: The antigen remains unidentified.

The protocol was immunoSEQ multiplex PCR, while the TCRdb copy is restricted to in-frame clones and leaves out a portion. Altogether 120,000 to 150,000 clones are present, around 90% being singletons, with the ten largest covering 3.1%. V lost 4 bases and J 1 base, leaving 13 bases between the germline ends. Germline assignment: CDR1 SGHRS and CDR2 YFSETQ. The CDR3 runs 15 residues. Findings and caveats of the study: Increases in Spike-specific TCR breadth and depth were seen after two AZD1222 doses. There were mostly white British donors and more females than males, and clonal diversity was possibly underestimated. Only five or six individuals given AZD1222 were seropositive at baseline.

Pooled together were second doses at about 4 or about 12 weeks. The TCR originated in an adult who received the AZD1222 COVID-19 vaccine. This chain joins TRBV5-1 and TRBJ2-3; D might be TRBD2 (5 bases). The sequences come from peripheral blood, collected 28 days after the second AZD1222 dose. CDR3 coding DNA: TGCGCCAGCAGCCTCCTTATGGAGGGCACAGATACGCAGTATTTT. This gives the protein CASSLLMEGTDTQYF.